Shown below are 27 T cell receptor beta chains from a single sample sequenced in a study of CD8+CD57+ T cells in acquired aplastic anemia. Genomic DNA was employed as the template in profiling TCR beta VDJ and CDR3. TCRdb reprocessed the reads with MiXCR, giving one entry per CDR3 protein. Among some 200,000 distinct CDR3 sequences listed, roughly 50% were seen once. By flow cytometry, patients selected for sequencing had shown an expansion of CD8+CD57+ cells. Material: sorted CD4+, CD8+, or CD8+CD57+ T cells (not recorded which) from PBMCs. Receptors originate from a human donor with aplastic anemia.

The chain has TRBV7-9 and TRBJ2-5; D may be TRBD2 (5 bases). This CDR3 is built from 13 residues. Trimming cost V 8 bases and J 5 bases, with 15 bases left between them. Germline V gene data show CDR1 as SEHNR and CDR2 as FQNEAQ (reference sequence). In DNA form, the CDR3 reads TGTGCCAGCCTTAAACCGGGAAAGGAGACCCAGTACTTC. Encoded protein: CASLKPGKETQYF.

The table lists this clonotype with many counts. CDR3 protein: CASSPGSLNEKLFF. For the CDR3, the DNA is TGTGCCAGCAGTCCGGGGAGTTTAAATGAAAAACTGTTTTTT. The chain couples TRBV12-3 or TRBV12-4 to TRBJ1-4; D gene uncertain. CDR3 size: 14 residues. V lost 5 bases, J lost 5 bases, and 12 bases lay in between.

V is TRBV18 and J is TRBJ2-6; perhaps TRBD1 as D (6 bases). This CDR3 contains 16 residues. From germline, CDR1 is KGHSH and CDR2 LQKENI. Between the trimmed V and J ends, which lost 4 bases and 3 bases, there was a span of 13 bases. CDR3 loop: CASSQQGERGANVLTF. The CDR3 DNA reads TGTGCCAGCTCACAACAGGGTGAGCGTGGGGCCAACGTCCTGACTTTC.

This clonotype was observed a single time. The rearrangement joins TRBV13 to TRBJ2-1, with TRBD2 matching over 7 bases. CDR1 and CDR2 (germline): PRHDT, FYEKMQ (reference sequence). V was pared by 3 bases and J by 9 bases, with 8 bases of the junction left unmatched. This CDR3 region has 14 residues. The CDR3 DNA reads as TGTGCCAGCAGCTTCAGACTAGCTTCCGTTGAGCAGTTCTTC. Its translation is CASSFRLASVEQFF.

This rearrangement joins TRBV7-9 to TRBJ1-1, with no clear D. CDR1 and CDR2 (germline): SEHNR, FQNEAQ (reference sequence). The CDR3 loop spans 15 amino acids. V lost 6 bases and J 3 bases, leaving 17 bases between the germline ends. The CDR3 spells CASRPVAVGDTEAFF. CDR3 bases: TGTGCCAGCAGACCCGTGGCAGTCGGGGACACTGAAGCTTTCTTT.

This chain uses TRBV19 with TRBJ2-2, with D possibly called TRBD1 or TRBD2 (5 bases each). The V end lost 5 bases, the J end lost 2 bases, and 12 bases lay between the germline ends. Germline loops: CDR1 LNHDA, CDR2 SQIVND (reference sequence). The CDR3 loop spans 15 amino acids. The CDR3 spells CASSVWGSNTGELFF. The CDR3 nucleotides are TGTGCCAGTAGTGTGTGGGGGAGTAACACCGGGGAGCTGTTTTTT.

The chain joins TRBV29-1 to TRBJ1-1; weak D call: TRBD1 (5 bases). CDR3 length: 12 residues. Germline V gene sequence: CDR1 SQVTM, CDR2 ANQGSEA. V lost 0 bases, J lost 7 bases, and 9 bases lay in between. The CDR3 loop is CSVEEDKVEAFF. The CDR3 DNA reads as TGCAGCGTTGAAGAGGACAAGGTTGAAGCTTTCTTT.

The gene calls are TRBV29-1 and TRBJ1-2; 8 positions match TRBD1. The CDR3 has 12 amino acids. Germline CDR1 is SQVTM and CDR2 is ANQGSEA. V lost 4 bases, J lost 4 bases, and 2 bases stayed unmatched. Here the CDR3 reads CSVAGGRYGYTF. The CDR3 coding sequence is TGCAGCGTTGCAGGGGGCCGCTATGGCTACACCTTC.

This clonotype has just a few counts. J is TRBJ1-5 and V is TRBV2; perhaps TRBD1 as D (6 bases). Germline V gives CDR1 SNHLY, CDR2 FYNNEI. The CDR3 loop spans 15 amino acids. V was pared by 8 bases and J by 2 bases, with 16 bases between. The CDR3 bases are TGTGCCAGCCTTGGGGGGGCGGGTGGCAATCAGCCCCAGCATTTT. This sequence encodes CASLGGAGGNQPQHF.

With respect to this clonotype: This may come from a read error, since a much larger clone is one base off. This chain joins TRBV4-3 and TRBJ2-3, with 7 bases lining up with TRBD2. Germline CDR1 LGHNA, CDR2 YSLEER. The CDR3 runs 17 residues. Trimming took 4 bases from V and 6 from J; bases not matched to a gene: 16. DNA for the CDR3: TGCGCCAGCAGCCTGTCGAGCGGGACCCCCGGCGGGGATACGCAGTATTTT. Its translation is CASSLSSGTPGGDTQYF.

This clonotype showed up just a few times. The chain uses TRBV24-1 and TRBJ2-1; D not resolved. V lost 3 bases and J lost 9, with 11 bases in between. In germline, CDR1 is KGHDR, CDR2 SFDVKD. The CDR3 has 13 residues. This chain's CDR3 is CATSDEETGEQFF. The DNA for the CDR3 is TGTGCCACCAGTGATGAGGAGACGGGTGAGCAGTTCTTC.

J is TRBJ1-1 and V is TRBV25-1; 9 bases are a match to TRBD1. V shed 8 bases and J 5 bases; nucleotides not matched to a gene: 6. Germline assignment: CDR1 MGHDK and CDR2 SYGVNS. CDR3 length equals 13 residues. The CDR3 DNA follows: TGTGCCAGCGGGGGGACAGGGTTAACTGAAGCTTTCTTT. Encoded protein: CASGGTGLTEAFF.

Many counts were recorded for this clonotype. The rearrangement uses TRBV5-1 and TRBJ1-1, with D hard to call. Germline V gene sequence: CDR1 SGHRS, CDR2 YFSETQ. The CDR3 consists of 15 residues. The V and J ends lost 0 bases and 5 bases respectively, with 14 bases between them. The CDR3, as DNA: TGCGCCAGCAGCTTGGACGGCTTAAGGGCGACTGAAGCTTTCTTT. It codes for CASSLDGLRATEAFF.

Only a few counts were recorded for this clonotype. This chain joins TRBV24-1 and TRBJ2-3; 10 bases are shared with TRBD2. Germline lookup yields CDR1 KGHDR and CDR2 SFDVKD. The CDR3 spans 15 residues. Trimming removed 2 bases from V and 6 bases from J; junction bases left unmatched: 4. CDR3 in DNA: TGTGCCACCAGTGATTGGACTAGCGGAGGGGATACGCAGTATTTT. It codes for CATSDWTSGGDTQYF.

This rearrangement joins TRBV10-3 to TRBJ2-5; D is unclear. The CDR3 length is 13 residues. CDR1 is ENHRY, CDR2 SYGVKD, per germline. V shed 4 bases and J shed 2 bases, with 8 bases lying between them. The CDR3 DNA follows: TGTGCCATCAGTGTGTCACAGCAAGAGACCCAGTACTTC. It translates to CAISVSQQETQYF.

The chain employs TRBV7-9 and TRBJ2-7; no clear D gene. Germline values: CDR1 SEHNR, CDR2 FQNEAQ (reference sequence). The CDR3 is made up of 13 amino acids. Deletions cut 5 bases from V and 1 base from J, with 9 bases between. The CDR3: CASSADVSYEQYF. For the CDR3, the DNA is TGTGCCAGCAGCGCTGACGTTTCCTACGAGCAGTACTTC.

This clonotype has a single count. This chain joins TRBV10-3 and TRBJ2-5, with D maybe TRBD1 (7 bases). Germline lookup yields CDR1 ENHRY and CDR2 SYGVKD. Trimming stripped 10 bases from V and 2 bases from J, with 14 bases between. CDR3 length equals 13 residues. CDR3 in DNA: TGTGCCAGCAGGGGGGACGGGCAAGAGACCCAGTACTTC. Its translation is CASRGDGQETQYF.

This chain uses TRBV7-9 with TRBJ2-7; 10 bases are a match to TRBD1. Germline V lookup: CDR1 SEHNR, CDR2 FQNEAQ (reference sequence). With V trimmed by 5 bases and J by 5 bases, 12 bases remained unmatched. This CDR3 contains 16 residues. CDR3 sequence reads: CASSQEDRGRINEQYF. The CDR3, as DNA: TGTGCCAGCAGCCAAGAAGACAGGGGGCGCATCAACGAGCAGTACTTC.

The sample holds a few counts of this clonotype. Germline is not matched at one junction end, which may reflect a read error. V gene TRBV10-3 combines with J gene TRBJ1-4, with 8 positions matching TRBD1. Germline V CDR1 and CDR2: ENHRY, SYGVKD. The CDR3 has 15 amino acids. CDR3 DNA sequence: TGTGCCAGCAGTACGGACAGGGCAACTAATGAAAAACTGTTTTTT. Protein sequence: CASSTDRATNEKLFF.

Worth noting for this clonotype: A much larger clone lies one base from this, so it may be a read error. V usage is TRBV12-5 and J usage is TRBJ1-5; no reliable D call. Trimming pared 4 bases from V and 4 bases from J, leaving 8 bases between. CDR1 is LGHNT, CDR2 FRNRAP, per germline. CDR3 length: 13 amino acids. CDR3 in amino acids: CASGSGKNQPQHF. DNA for the CDR3: TGTGCTAGTGGTTCGGGAAAAAATCAGCCCCAGCATTTT.

The chain carries TRBV29-1 and TRBJ1-1, with a possible D match to TRBD1 (5 bases). The CDR3 loop spans 12 amino acids. V was trimmed by 5 bases and J by 1 base, leaving 8 bases between them. Germline CDR1 SQVTM, CDR2 ANQGSEA. In DNA form, the CDR3 reads TGCAGCGTTTCCAGGGAGAACACTGAAGCTTTCTTT. It is translated as CSVSRENTEAFF.

The chain is built from TRBV7-2 and TRBJ2-5; 9 bases map to TRBD1. V lost 2 bases to trimming and J lost 9 bases; unmatched junction nucleotides: 13. Germline V gene lookup returns CDR1 SGHTA and CDR2 FQGNSA. The CDR3 is made up of 16 amino acids. CDR3 sequence reads: CASSLLGTGSREAQYF. The CDR3, as DNA: TGTGCCAGCAGCTTATTGGGGACAGGGAGTCGGGAGGCCCAGTACTTC.

In regard to this clonotype: Being one base from a much bigger clone, this may be a read error. The gene calls are TRBV10-3 and TRBJ2-6, with 9 bases aligning to TRBD2. Germline CDR1 reads ENHRY; CDR2 reads SYGVKD. The ends lost 2 bases at V and 3 bases at J; junction bases unmatched: 5. The length of the CDR3 is 17 residues. As DNA, the CDR3 is TGTGCCATCAGTGAGGCGGGAGGGTCTGGTGGGGCCAACGTCCTGACTTTC. This encodes CAISEAGGSGGANVLTF.

This clonotype appeared a few times. The chain uses TRBV10-3 and TRBJ2-5, with TRBD2 identical over 10 bases. This CDR3 is built from 14 residues. The junction had 5 bases not matched to a gene; V was cut back by 5 bases and J by 5 bases. The germline V gene encodes CDR1 ENHRY and CDR2 SYGVKD. Here the CDR3 reads CAISSGGEGETQYF. Written as DNA, the CDR3 is TGTGCCATCAGTAGCGGGGGGGAGGGGGAGACCCAGTACTTC.

The chain is built from TRBV18 and TRBJ1-1; TRBD1 aligns across 8 bases. Germline V gene data show CDR1 as KGHSH and CDR2 as LQKENI. V trimming: 3 bases; J trimming: 0 bases; junction bases outside the gene matches: 6. This CDR3 contains 16 residues. The CDR3 DNA reads TGTGCCAGCTCACCCGATCGACAGGGGATGAACACTGAAGCTTTCTTT. This gives the protein CASSPDRQGMNTEAFF.

The chain couples TRBV2 to TRBJ1-3, with 8 bases matching TRBD1. Trimming removed 7 bases from V and 2 bases from J; junction bases left unmatched: 4. The CDR3 length is 14 residues. Germline V CDR1 and CDR2: SNHLY, FYNNEI. The CDR3 sequence is CASTGQGAGNTIYF. CDR3 nucleotides: TGTGCCAGCACAGGACAGGGAGCTGGAAACACCATATATTTT.

This clonotype appeared many times. This chain connects TRBV19 to TRBJ2-1; 10 nucleotides line up with TRBD1. Unmatched junction bases numbered 9, after V lost 5 bases and J lost 2 bases. The length of the CDR3 is 17 residues. Germline V gives CDR1 LNHDA, CDR2 SQIVND (reference sequence). CDR3 sequence (DNA): TGTGCCAGTAGTGCCCCCACCGGGACAGGGGCCTACAATGAGCAGTTCTTC. Amino acid sequence: CASSAPTGTGAYNEQFF.